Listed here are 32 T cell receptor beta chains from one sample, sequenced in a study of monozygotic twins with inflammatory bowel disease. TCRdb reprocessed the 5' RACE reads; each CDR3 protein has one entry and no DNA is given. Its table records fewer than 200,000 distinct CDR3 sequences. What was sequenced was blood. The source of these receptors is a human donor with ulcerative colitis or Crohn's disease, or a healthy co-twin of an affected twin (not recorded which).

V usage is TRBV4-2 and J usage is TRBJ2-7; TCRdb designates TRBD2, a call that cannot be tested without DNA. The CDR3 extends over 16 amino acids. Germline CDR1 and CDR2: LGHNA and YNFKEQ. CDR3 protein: CASSPLGRRDSYEQYF.

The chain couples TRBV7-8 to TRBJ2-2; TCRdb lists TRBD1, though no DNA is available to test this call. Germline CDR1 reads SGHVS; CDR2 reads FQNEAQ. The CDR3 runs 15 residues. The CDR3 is CASSQRTGYPGELFF.

CDR3 sequence reads: CASSWIGTATYEQYF. The chain couples TRBV7-2 to TRBJ2-7; no DNA is available, so the TRBD2 call from TCRdb remains unchecked. The CDR3 is 15 amino acids. The germline V gene encodes CDR1 SGHTA and CDR2 FQGNSA.

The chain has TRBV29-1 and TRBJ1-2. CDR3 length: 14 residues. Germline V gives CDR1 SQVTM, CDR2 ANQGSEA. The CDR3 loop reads CSVSPGTSNYGYTF.

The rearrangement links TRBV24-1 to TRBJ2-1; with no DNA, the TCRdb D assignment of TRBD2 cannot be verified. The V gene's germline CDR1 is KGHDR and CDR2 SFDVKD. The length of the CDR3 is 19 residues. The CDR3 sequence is CATSDPDTRLAGPRDEQFF.

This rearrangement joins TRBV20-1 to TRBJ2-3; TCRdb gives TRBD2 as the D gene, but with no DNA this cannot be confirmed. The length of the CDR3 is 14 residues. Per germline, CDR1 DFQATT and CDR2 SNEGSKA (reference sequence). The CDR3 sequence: CSARDLMEGYTQYF.

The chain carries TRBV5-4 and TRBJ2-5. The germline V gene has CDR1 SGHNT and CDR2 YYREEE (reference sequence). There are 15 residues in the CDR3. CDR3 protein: CASSLSSRMGETQYF.

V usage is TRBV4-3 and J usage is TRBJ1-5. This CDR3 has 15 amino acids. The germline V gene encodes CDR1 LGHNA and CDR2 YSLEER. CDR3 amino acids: CASSQALWGNQPQHF.

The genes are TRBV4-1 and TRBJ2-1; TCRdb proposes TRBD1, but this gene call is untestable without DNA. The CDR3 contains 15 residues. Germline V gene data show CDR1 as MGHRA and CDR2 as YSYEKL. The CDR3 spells CASSLGTGFYNEQFF.

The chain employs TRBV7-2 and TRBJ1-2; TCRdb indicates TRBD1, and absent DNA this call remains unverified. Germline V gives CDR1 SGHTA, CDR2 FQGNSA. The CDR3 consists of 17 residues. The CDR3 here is CASSFRRGVLADYGYTF.

The CDR3 loop is CASSQAGGTYEQYF. The V call is TRBV27, the J call TRBJ2-7; there is no DNA to check the TCRdb D call of TRBD1. Germline-derived CDR1 and CDR2 are MNHEY and SMNVEV (reference sequence). This CDR3 spans 14 amino acids.

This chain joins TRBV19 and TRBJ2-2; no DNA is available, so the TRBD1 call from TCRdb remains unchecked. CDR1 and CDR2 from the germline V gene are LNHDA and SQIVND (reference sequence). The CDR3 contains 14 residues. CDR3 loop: CASRDRGDTGELFF.

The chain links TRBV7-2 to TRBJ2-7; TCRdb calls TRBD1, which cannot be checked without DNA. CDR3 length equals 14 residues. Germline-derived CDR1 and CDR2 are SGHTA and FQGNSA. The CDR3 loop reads CASSFQDSYYEQYF.

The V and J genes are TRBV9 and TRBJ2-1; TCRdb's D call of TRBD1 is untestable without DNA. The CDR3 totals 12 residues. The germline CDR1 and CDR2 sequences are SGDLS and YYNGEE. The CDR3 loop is CASSQTGPEQFF. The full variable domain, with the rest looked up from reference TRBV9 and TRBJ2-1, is DSGVTQTPKHLITATGQRVTLRCSPRSGDLSVYWYQQSLDQGLQFLIQYYNGEERAKGNILERFSAQQFPDLHSELNLSSLELGDSALYFCASSQTGPEQFFGPGTRLTVL.

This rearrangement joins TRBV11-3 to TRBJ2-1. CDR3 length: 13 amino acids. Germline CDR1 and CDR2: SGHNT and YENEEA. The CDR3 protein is CASSLDSAAPKFF.

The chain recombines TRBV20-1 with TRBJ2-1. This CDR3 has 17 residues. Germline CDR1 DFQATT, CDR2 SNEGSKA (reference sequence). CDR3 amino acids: CSARDPLQRPVGNEQFF.

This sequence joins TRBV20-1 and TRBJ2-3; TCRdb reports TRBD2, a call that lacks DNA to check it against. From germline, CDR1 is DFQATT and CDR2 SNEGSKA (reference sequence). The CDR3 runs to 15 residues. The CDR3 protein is CSAGSGVGPPDTQYF.

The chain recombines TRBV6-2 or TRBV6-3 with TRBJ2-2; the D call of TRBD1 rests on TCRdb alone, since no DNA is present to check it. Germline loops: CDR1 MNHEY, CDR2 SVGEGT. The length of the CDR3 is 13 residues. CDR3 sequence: CASMAGGAGELFF.

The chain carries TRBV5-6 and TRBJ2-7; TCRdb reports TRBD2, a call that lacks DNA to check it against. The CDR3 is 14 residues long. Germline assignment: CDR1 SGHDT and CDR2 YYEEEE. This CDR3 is CASSLRLAGAEQYF. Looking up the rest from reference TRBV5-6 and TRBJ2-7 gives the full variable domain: DAGVTQSPTHLIKTRGQQVTLRCSPKSGHDTVSWYQQALGQGPQFIFQYYEEEERQRGNFPDRFSGHQFPNYSSELNVNALLLGDSALYLCASSLRLAGAEQYFGPGTRLTVT.

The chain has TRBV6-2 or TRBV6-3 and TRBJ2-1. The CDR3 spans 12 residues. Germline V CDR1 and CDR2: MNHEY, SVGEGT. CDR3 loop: CASSYTTNEQFF.

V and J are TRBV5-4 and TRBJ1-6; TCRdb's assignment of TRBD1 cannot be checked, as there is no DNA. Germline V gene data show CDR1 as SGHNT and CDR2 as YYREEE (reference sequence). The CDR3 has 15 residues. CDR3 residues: CASATEGVLGSPLHF.

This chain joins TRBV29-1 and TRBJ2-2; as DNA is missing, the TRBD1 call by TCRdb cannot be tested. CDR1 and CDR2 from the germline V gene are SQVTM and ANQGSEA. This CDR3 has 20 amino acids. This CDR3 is CSVEVGSGDIVHAGTGELFF.

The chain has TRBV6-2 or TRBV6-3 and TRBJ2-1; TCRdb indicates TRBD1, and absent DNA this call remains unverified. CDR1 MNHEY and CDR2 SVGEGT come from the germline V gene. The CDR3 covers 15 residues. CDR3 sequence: CASSYGTDADNEQFF.

The CDR3 sequence is CASRTQGYSNEQFF. The chain employs TRBV2 and TRBJ2-1; TCRdb's D call of TRBD1 is untestable without DNA. Germline V gene sequence: CDR1 SNHLY, CDR2 FYNNEI. This CDR3 contains 14 residues. Looking up the rest from reference TRBV2 and TRBJ2-1 gives the full variable domain: EPEVTQTPSHQVTQMGQEVILRCVPISNHLYFYWYRQILGQKVEFLVSFYNNEISEKSEIFDDQFSVERPDGSNFTLKIRSTKLEDSAMYFCASRTQGYSNEQFFGPGTRLTVL.

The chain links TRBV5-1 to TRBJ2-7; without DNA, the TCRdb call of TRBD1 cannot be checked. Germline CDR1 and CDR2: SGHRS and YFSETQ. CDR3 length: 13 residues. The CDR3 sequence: CASSSTGAYEQYF.

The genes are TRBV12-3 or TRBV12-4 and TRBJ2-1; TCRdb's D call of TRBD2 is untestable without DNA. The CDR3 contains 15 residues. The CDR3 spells CASTRAAGVNNEQFF.

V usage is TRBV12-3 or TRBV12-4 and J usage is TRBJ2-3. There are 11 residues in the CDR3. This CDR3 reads CASTPTDTQYF.

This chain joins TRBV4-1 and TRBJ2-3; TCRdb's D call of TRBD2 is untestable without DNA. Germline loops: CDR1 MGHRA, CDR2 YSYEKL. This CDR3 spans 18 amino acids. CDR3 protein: CASSHPVLAGRSTDTQYF.

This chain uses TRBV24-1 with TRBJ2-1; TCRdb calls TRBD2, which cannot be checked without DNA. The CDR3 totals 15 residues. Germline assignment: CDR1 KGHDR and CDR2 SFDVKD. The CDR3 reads CATSDPRLVWNEQFF.

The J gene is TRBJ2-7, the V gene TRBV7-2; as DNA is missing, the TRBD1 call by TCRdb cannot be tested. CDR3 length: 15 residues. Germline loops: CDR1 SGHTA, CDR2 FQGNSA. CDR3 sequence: CASSLLAVTGYEQYF.

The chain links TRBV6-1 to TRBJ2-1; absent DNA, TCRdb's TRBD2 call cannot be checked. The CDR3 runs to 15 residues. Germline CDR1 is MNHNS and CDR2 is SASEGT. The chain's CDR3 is CASSRSWEVISEQFF.

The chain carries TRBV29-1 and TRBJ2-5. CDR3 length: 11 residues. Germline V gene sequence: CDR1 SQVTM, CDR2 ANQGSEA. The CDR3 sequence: CSVRYQETQYF.